Here is one TCR beta chain with its context. The CDR3 runs 14 residues. The V and J ends lost 7 bases and 1 base respectively, with 14 bases between them. Germline-derived CDR1 and CDR2 are SGHTS and YDEGEE. TCRdb's copy holds only in-frame clones and misses some; the assay was immunoSEQ multiplex PCR. The sample contains under 700,000 clones, 70% to 80% of which appear only once. This sample was included in a study of shared T cell receptors in the human thymus. This sample also appeared in a second study, on human thymus T cells. That work adds: Finnish infants who were healthy and having corrective surgery for congenital heart defects made up the donors. Thymus tissue for the work was resected from patients undergoing corrective heart surgery. Reports from related research described highly overlapping thymic repertoires among unrelated individuals.

This chain links TRBV5-8 with TRBJ1-1; D call uncertain. The source of this sequence is a boy under three years old with a congenital heart defect. The sample consisted of thymocytes. CDR3 nucleotide sequence: TGTGCCAGCGAGTGGGGAGAGGCGAACACTGAAGCTTTCTTT. Translation gives CASEWGEANTEAFF.